Below are 22 T cell receptor beta chains sequenced from a single sample in a study of blood T cell repertoires in COVID-19. Method: immunoSEQ multiplex PCR; TCRdb's copy keeps in-frame clones and lacks some. The sample has around 270,000 clones; roughly 86% are singletons. Sequencing was carried out using peripheral blood. These receptors all stem from a woman aged 45-59 years with acute or convalescent COVID-19.

This rearrangement joins TRBV30 to TRBJ2-6; D perhaps matches TRBD2 (6 bases). CDR1 GTSNPN and CDR2 SVGIG come from the germline V gene (reference sequence). Trimming stripped 0 bases from V and 12 bases from J, with 12 bases between. The CDR3 has 13 amino acids. Here the CDR3 reads CAWSVGGVLVLTF. Here the CDR3 DNA reads TGTGCCTGGAGTGTTGGCGGGGTCCTCGTCCTGACTTTC.

The V gene is TRBV6-5, the J gene TRBJ1-4, with D maybe TRBD1 (5 bases). The CDR3 runs to 12 residues. Germline CDR1 MNHEY, CDR2 SVGAGI. V lost 6 bases and J lost 6, with 8 bases in between. CDR3 DNA sequence: TGTGCCAGCAGGTTCAGGGATGAAAAACTGTTTTTT. Translating it yields CASRFRDEKLFF.

The rearrangement links TRBV19 to TRBJ1-1; 7 positions match TRBD1. The CDR3 covers 15 residues. Looked up from germline, CDR1 is LNHDA and CDR2 is SQIVND (reference sequence). V was clipped by 4 bases and J by 2 bases; unmatched bases: 7. The CDR3 here is CASSTPGQSNTEAFF. The CDR3 DNA reads TGTGCCAGTAGTACGCCGGGACAGTCCAACACTGAAGCTTTCTTT. Using reference TRBV19 and TRBJ1-1 for the parts outside the CDR3, the full variable domain is DGGITQSPKYLFRKEGQNVTLSCEQNLNHDAMYWYRQDPGQGLRLIYYSQIVNDFQKGDIAEGYSVSREKKESFPLTVTSAQKNPTAFYLCASSTPGQSNTEAFFGQGTRLTVV.

The chain joins TRBV13 to TRBJ1-2; weak D call: TRBD1 (5 bases). The CDR3 is 12 residues long. Germline V gene sequence: CDR1 PRHDT, CDR2 FYEKMQ (reference sequence). Trimming cost V 10 bases and J 3 bases, with 12 bases left between them. CDR3 sequence reads: CAIGHLYYGYTF. DNA for the CDR3: TGTGCCATTGGACATCTCTACTATGGCTACACCTTC.

The chain is built from TRBV7-2 and TRBJ1-5; D gene unclear. Trimming took off 5 bases at V and 4 bases at J, with 9 bases between the two ends. There are 13 residues in the CDR3. Germline V CDR1 and CDR2: SGHTA, FQGNSA. The CDR3 protein is CASSQSSNQPQHF. Here the CDR3 DNA reads TGTGCCAGCAGCCAGTCCTCTAATCAGCCCCAGCATTTT.

In this sample, this clone turned up many times. The chain carries TRBV6-6 and TRBJ2-1; D is ambiguous. The V gene's germline CDR1 is MNHNY and CDR2 SVGAGI (reference sequence). This CDR3 comprises 11 residues. V was trimmed by 6 bases and J by 8 bases, leaving 8 bases between them. This CDR3 reads CASSRSDEQFF. CDR3 sequence (DNA): TGTGCCAGCAGCCGCAGCGATGAGCAGTTCTTC.

The chain is built from TRBV19 and TRBJ2-6, with D perhaps TRBD1 (6 bases). V lost 6 bases to trimming and J lost 0 bases, with 24 bases between them. The CDR3 has 20 amino acids. Germline CDR1 is LNHDA and CDR2 is SQIVND (reference sequence). CDR3 DNA: TGTGCCAGTAGCCCAAACCCCCGGACAGCAGGAATCTCTGGGGCCAACGTCCTGACTTTC. It encodes CASSPNPRTAGISGANVLTF.

The V and J genes are TRBV11-2 and TRBJ2-7; D remains unclear. This CDR3 has 14 residues. The V gene lost 2 bases and the J gene lost 3 bases, with 11 bases spanning the gap. Per the germline V gene, CDR1 is SGHAT and CDR2 is FQNNGV. CDR3 DNA sequence: TGTGCCAGCAGCTTACTATCTCTGAACTACGAGCAGTACTTC. Protein sequence: CASSLLSLNYEQYF.

The chain joins TRBV29-1 to TRBJ2-7, with 11 positions matching TRBD1. The CDR3 extends over 13 amino acids. Unmatched junction bases numbered 3, after V lost 7 bases and J lost 1 base. The germline V gene has CDR1 SQVTM and CDR2 ANQGSEA. The CDR3 reads CSAGQGVSYEQYF. The CDR3 DNA sequence: TGCAGCGCGGGACAGGGGGTTTCCTACGAGCAGTACTTC.

The chain recombines TRBV9 with TRBJ2-3, with 9 bases aligning to TRBD2. This CDR3 spans 15 amino acids. CDR1 and CDR2 (germline): SGDLS, YYNGEE. V lost 0 bases and J lost 4; bases outside the gene matches: 3. The CDR3 DNA is TGTGCCAGCAGCGTAGGGGGACTAGCCCCAGATACGCAGTATTTT. Protein: CASSVGGLAPDTQYF.

The chain employs TRBV6-6 and TRBJ2-7; D is perhaps TRBD1 (6 bases). Germline V gene lookup returns CDR1 MNHNY and CDR2 SVGAGI (reference sequence). Trimming left V 6 bases short and J 2 bases short, with 11 bases between. The CDR3 length is 13 residues. CDR3 loop: CASSLDSPYEQYF. The CDR3 DNA follows: TGTGCCAGCAGCCTGGACAGCCCCTACGAGCAGTACTTC.

The chain has TRBV28 and TRBJ2-7, with 7 bases lining up with TRBD1. The CDR3 spans 15 residues. Germline V lookup: CDR1 MDHEN, CDR2 SYDVKM. V was pared by 6 bases and J by 2 bases, with 10 bases of the junction left unmatched. DNA for the CDR3: TGTGCCAGCAGCGCATACAGGGGTGGGACCTACGAGCAGTACTTC. Its protein is CASSAYRGGTYEQYF.

V gene TRBV4-3 combines with J gene TRBJ2-3; 9 nucleotides match TRBD1. J was trimmed by 2 bases and V by 0 bases; bases with no gene match: 6. Germline CDR1 is LGHNA and CDR2 is YSLEER. The CDR3 sequence is 17 residues long. CDR3 region: CASSQDRTGVNTDTQYF. The CDR3 nucleotides are TGCGCCAGCAGCCAAGATAGGACAGGGGTGAACACAGATACGCAGTATTTT.

This clone was counted between two and nine times. The chain combines TRBV10-3 with TRBJ1-3, with D possibly TRBD1 on 5 matching bases. V dropped 6 bases and J dropped 2 bases, with 14 bases sitting between them. CDR1 and CDR2 from the germline V gene are ENHRY and SYGVKD. The CDR3 length is 15 residues. CDR3 region: CAISQAGGAGNTIYF. DNA of the CDR3: TGTGCCATCAGCCAAGCGGGGGGGGCTGGAAACACCATATATTTT.

This rearrangement joins TRBV20-1 to TRBJ2-4, with a weak D call TRBD1 (6 bases). The CDR3 is 16 amino acids. Trimming removed 3 bases at V and 0 bases at J, with 15 bases between. Germline V gene lookup returns CDR1 DFQATT and CDR2 SNEGSKA (reference sequence). This CDR3 is CSASEGTPLAKNIQYF. Here the CDR3 DNA reads TGCAGTGCTAGTGAGGGGACACCTCTAGCCAAAAACATTCAGTACTTC.

The V and J genes are TRBV5-1 and TRBJ1-4; no clear D. CDR1 is SGHRS and CDR2 is YFSETQ in the germline V gene. The CDR3 runs to 13 residues. Trimming took 1 base from V and 7 from J, leaving 8 bases between them. The CDR3 DNA reads as TGCGCCAGCAGCTTGCTCGAAGCTGAAAAACTGTTTTTT. This translates into CASSLLEAEKLFF. The whole variable domain, filled in from reference TRBV5-1 and TRBJ1-4, reads KAGVTQTPRYLIKTRGQQVTLSCSPISGHRSVSWYQQTPGQGLQFLFEYFSETQRNKGNFPGRFSGRQFSNSRSEMNVSTLELGDSALYLCASSLLEAEKLFFGSGTQLSVL.

To note about this clone: An end of the junction differs from the germline gene, which may be a read error. The chain combines TRBV7-7 with TRBJ2-1; TRBD2 matches 14 bases. Looked up from germline, CDR1 is SSHAT and CDR2 is FNYEAQ (reference sequence). The CDR3 sequence is 17 residues long. In DNA, the CDR3 is TGTGCTAGCAGCTTAAAGGGGGGACTAGCGGGAGAAAATGAGCAGTTCTTC. It is translated as CASSLKGGLAGENEQFF.

The rearrangement uses TRBV5-1 and TRBJ2-1, with TRBD2 identical over 14 bases. V dropped 8 bases and J dropped 2; count of bases not matched to a gene: 6. CDR3 length: 16 amino acids. Per the germline V gene, CDR1 is SGHRS and CDR2 is YFSETQ. CDR3 loop: CASSGLAGVPYNEQFF. CDR3 coding DNA: TGCGCCAGTTCGGGACTAGCGGGAGTTCCCTACAATGAGCAGTTCTTC. The complete variable domain, with remaining parts taken from reference TRBV5-1 and TRBJ2-1, reads KAGVTQTPRYLIKTRGQQVTLSCSPISGHRSVSWYQQTPGQGLQFLFEYFSETQRNKGNFPGRFSGRQFSNSRSEMNVSTLELGDSALYLCASSGLAGVPYNEQFFGPGTRLTVL.

This chain connects TRBV6-5 to TRBJ1-3; D is uncertain. Trimming removed 6 bases from V and 4 bases from J, with 7 bases in between. Germline V gives CDR1 MNHEY, CDR2 SVGAGI. The CDR3 totals 12 residues. The CDR3 coding sequence is TGTGCCAGCAGGGTCGAGGGAAACACCATATATTTT. It codes for CASRVEGNTIYF.

The sample holds one count of this clone. This chain connects TRBV27 to TRBJ1-2; D unresolved. The germline gives CDR1 MNHEY, CDR2 SMNVEV (reference sequence). This CDR3 comprises 15 residues. Trimming removed 3 bases from V and 1 base from J, with 12 bases in between. CDR3 in amino acids: CASSFSSTGNYGYTF. The CDR3 nucleotides read TGTGCCAGCAGTTTCTCGTCCACGGGTAACTATGGCTACACCTTC.

This chain connects TRBV14 to TRBJ2-5, with a tentative D call TRBD1 (5 bases). Looked up from germline, CDR1 is SGHDN and CDR2 is FVKESK. V lost 1 base and J 5 bases, leaving 8 bases between the germline ends. The CDR3 spans 13 residues. In DNA form, the CDR3 reads TGTGCCAGCAGCCAAGGGGGCCGTGAGACCCAGTACTTC. It codes for CASSQGGRETQYF.

The chain uses TRBV19 and TRBJ1-2; 7 bases map to TRBD1. Unmatched junction bases numbered 2, after V lost 2 bases and J lost 8 bases. Germline loops: CDR1 LNHDA, CDR2 SQIVND (reference sequence). The CDR3 has 12 amino acids. CDR3 bases: TGTGCCAGTAGTATATACAGGGGAGGCTACACCTTC. It encodes CASSIYRGGYTF.